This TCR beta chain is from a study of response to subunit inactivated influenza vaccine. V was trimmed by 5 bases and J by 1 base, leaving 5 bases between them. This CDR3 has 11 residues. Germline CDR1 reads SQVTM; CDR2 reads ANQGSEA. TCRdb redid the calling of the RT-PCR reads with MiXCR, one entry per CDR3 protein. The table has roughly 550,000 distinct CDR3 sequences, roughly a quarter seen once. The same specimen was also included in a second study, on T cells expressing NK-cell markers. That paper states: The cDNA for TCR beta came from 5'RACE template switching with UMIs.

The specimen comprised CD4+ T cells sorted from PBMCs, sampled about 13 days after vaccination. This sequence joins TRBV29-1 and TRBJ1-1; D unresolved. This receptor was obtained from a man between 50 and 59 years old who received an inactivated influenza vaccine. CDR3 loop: CSVTTNTEAFF. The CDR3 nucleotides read TGCAGCGTTACCACGAACACTGAAGCTTTCTTT. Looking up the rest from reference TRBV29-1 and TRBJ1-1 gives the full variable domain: SAVISQKPSRDICQRGTSLTIQCQVDSQVTMMFWYRQQPGQSLTLIATANQGSEATYESGFVIDKFPISRPNLTFSTLTVSNMSPEDSSIYLCSVTTNTEAFFGQGTRLTVV.